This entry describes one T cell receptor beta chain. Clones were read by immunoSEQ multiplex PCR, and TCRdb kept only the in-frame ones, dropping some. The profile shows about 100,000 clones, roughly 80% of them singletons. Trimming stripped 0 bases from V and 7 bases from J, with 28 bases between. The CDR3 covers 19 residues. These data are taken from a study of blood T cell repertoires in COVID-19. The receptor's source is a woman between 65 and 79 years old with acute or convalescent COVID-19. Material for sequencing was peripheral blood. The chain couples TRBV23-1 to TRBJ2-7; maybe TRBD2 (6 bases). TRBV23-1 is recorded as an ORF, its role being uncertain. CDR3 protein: CASSQSRVRRGRRACEQYV. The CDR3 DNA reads TGCGCCAGCAGTCAATCGAGGGTGAGGAGGGGCCGGAGAGCTTGTGAGCAGTACGTC.